This T cell receptor (beta chain) appears in the sequencing data of a study of blood T cell repertoires in COVID-19. At the level of the study: Italy, Spain and the United States were the sources of the convalescent and acute COVID-19 samples. T cells, B-cell-depleted T cells, or PBMCs supplied cDNA or gDNA.

Data came from immunoSEQ multiplex PCR; TCRdb stores just in-frame clones and leaves some out. Of roughly 130,000 clones in the sample, 65% to 85% were seen once. What was sequenced was peripheral blood. This receptor was obtained from a man between 65 and 85 years old with acute or convalescent COVID-19.

The CDR3 loop is CASSKPGQDYEQYF. The CDR3 DNA reads as TGTGCCAGCAGCAAGCCGGGACAGGACTACGAGCAGTACTTC. The chain has TRBV21-1 and TRBJ2-7; the table's TRBD1 call for D was not verified on the DNA. TRBV21-1 is a pseudogene segment. This CDR3 spans 14 amino acids.